The source of this T cell receptor (beta chain) is a study of cytomegalovirus exposure and HLA in healthy donors. V shed 3 bases and J shed 7 bases, with 12 bases lying between them. Germline lookup yields CDR1 LNHDA and CDR2 SQIVND (reference sequence). The CDR3 spans 14 residues. The PCR ran on 60 Vbeta and 13 Jbeta primers. Profiled with immunoSEQ multiplex PCR; TCRdb holds only in-frame clones, not every one. The sample consists of approximately 140,000 clones, roughly 76% of them appearing once. Regarding this clone: Its antigen remains unknown.

Study-level results: Several V segments, TRBV6-2 and TRBV6-3 among them, could not be told apart and were dropped. TCR beta sequences numbering over 15,000 were associated with HLA alleles at 0.05 false discovery rate in a later analysis. Certain sequence variants were highly shared and formed a cluster, and this cluster was likely a sequencing artifact. V- and J-gene trimming in TCR beta was tied to a missense DCLRE1C variant by an analysis performed later.

V usage is TRBV19 and J usage is TRBJ1-4; D uncertain. Sequencing input: PBMCs. The clonotype was recovered from a woman in her 40s in good health and CMV-seronegative. For the CDR3, the DNA is TGTGCCAGTAGTATTGCCCTTCGGGTTGAAAAACTGTTTTTT. Translated: CASSIALRVEKLFF.